A selection of T cell receptor beta chains follows, all from one sample in a study of CD8+CD57+ T cells in acquired aplastic anemia. TCRdb reanalysed the reads using MiXCR and keeps one entry per CDR3 protein. Seen here are 150,000 to 200,000 distinct CDR3 sequences, just under 45% observed once, and the top ten hold 1.1%. The sequenced sample consisted of sorted CD4+, CD8+, or CD8+CD57+ T cells (not recorded which) from PBMCs. These receptors originate from a human donor in good health. CDR3s leave out the opening cysteine and the closing phenylalanine or tryptophan. D genes are given only for firm matches. Size is omitted from some rows. Given values are once, few, many or a class for expanded clones.

d_gene	j_gene	abundance	v_gene	CDR3aa
NA	TRBJ1-3	NA	TRBV29-1	SVLEGNTIY
NA	TRBJ1-1	NA	TRBV7-9	ASSPSAVNTEAF
NA	TRBJ1-2	many	TRBV7-9	ASSSETRDGYT
NA	TRBJ2-2	few	TRBV12-5	ASGLVARGELF
NA	TRBJ2-1	NA	TRBV24-1	ATSARGWYANNEQF
NA	TRBJ2-3	NA	TRBV10-1	ASSERAVDTQY
NA	TRBJ2-1	few	TRBV15	ATSRGGRLQYNEQF
TRBD1	TRBJ2-7	NA	TRBV5-1	ASSLEGQVSYEQY
NA	TRBJ1-2	many	TRBV5-4	ASNRGDILGGYT
TRBD2	TRBJ2-1	once	TRBV5-1	ASSPGLAGREQF
NA	TRBJ1-2	few	TRBV10-3	AISESSRFPNYGYT
NA	TRBJ2-2	many	TRBV15	ATSRRDTGELF
TRBD1	TRBJ2-7	NA	TRBV10-2	ASRSGQNYEQY
NA	TRBJ2-2	NA	TRBV10-3	ASSLARISNTGELF
NA	TRBJ1-2	few	TRBV6-2/TRBV6-3	ASSYSGGPNYGYT
NA	TRBJ2-2	NA	TRBV25-1	ASSKMDRNTGELF
TRBD2	TRBJ2-2	many	TRBV7-8	ASSLIAGAGTGELF
NA	TRBJ1-6	NA	TRBV28	ASTPAAGRNSPLH
TRBD2	TRBJ2-3	many	TRBV9	ASSVVSGSTDTQY
NA	TRBJ1-5	many	TRBV20-1	SARPTVNQPQH
NA	TRBJ2-3	many	TRBV20-1	SASLSVGGDPSTDTQY
TRBD1	TRBJ1-2	many	TRBV25-1	ASSATGTVMGT